A single sample gave rise to the 2 T cell receptor beta chains below, sequenced in a study of blood T cell repertoires in COVID-19. The repertoire was sequenced with immunoSEQ multiplex PCR; TCRdb's copy has only in-frame clones and lacks some. The data show about 190,000 clones, with roughly 80% seen just once and around 3.5% held by the top ten. The sequenced sample was PBMCs or T cells enriched from blood (not recorded which). The receptors originated from a woman in her 30s who had recovered from COVID-19.

V gene TRBV3-1 (or the pseudogene TRBV3-2) combines with J gene TRBJ1-2, with D unresolved. CDR1 LGHDT and CDR2 YNNKEL come from the germline V gene (reference sequence). The CDR3 extends over 13 amino acids. V was shortened by 2 bases and J by 6 bases, with 10 bases between the two germline ends. The CDR3 bases are TGTGCCAGCAGCCAAACTGACGCGGATGGCTACACCTTC. Translation gives CASSQTDADGYTF.

This CDR3 is CASSQGQTSGANVLTF. The CDR3 DNA is TGTGCCAGCAGCCAAGGACAGACCTCTGGGGCCAACGTCCTGACTTTC. The gene calls are TRBV25-1 and TRBJ2-6; TRBD1 might be the D (6 bases). The CDR3 is 16 residues long. The V and J ends lost 6 bases and 0 bases respectively, with 12 bases between them. Germline CDR1 and CDR2: MGHDK and SYGVNS.